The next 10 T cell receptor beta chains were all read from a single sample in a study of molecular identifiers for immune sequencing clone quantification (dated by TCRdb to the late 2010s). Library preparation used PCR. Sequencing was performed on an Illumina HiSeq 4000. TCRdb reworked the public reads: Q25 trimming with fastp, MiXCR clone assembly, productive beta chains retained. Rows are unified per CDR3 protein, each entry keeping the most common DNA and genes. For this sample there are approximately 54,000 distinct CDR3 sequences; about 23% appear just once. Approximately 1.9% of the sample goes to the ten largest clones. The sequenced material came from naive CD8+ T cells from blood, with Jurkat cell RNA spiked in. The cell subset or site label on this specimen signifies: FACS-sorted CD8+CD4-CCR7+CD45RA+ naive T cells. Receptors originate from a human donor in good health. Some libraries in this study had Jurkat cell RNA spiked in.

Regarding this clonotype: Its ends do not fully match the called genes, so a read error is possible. CDR3 sequence: CASSYDPTTTGHYGYPF. The CDR3 coding sequence is TGTGCCAGCAGTTACGACCCCACCACCACGGGGCACTATGGCTACCCCTTC. V and J are TRBV6-2 or TRBV6-3 and TRBJ1-2; the D gene is possibly TRBD1 (5 bases). The CDR3 is 17 amino acids. From germline, CDR1 is MNHEY and CDR2 SVGEGT.

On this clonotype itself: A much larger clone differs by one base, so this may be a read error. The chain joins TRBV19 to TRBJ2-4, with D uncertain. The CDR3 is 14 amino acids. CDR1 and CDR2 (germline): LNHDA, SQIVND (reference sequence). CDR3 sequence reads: CASSNSVAENIQYF. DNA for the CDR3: TGTGCCAGTAGTAACAGCGTAGCCGAAAACATTCAGTACTTC.

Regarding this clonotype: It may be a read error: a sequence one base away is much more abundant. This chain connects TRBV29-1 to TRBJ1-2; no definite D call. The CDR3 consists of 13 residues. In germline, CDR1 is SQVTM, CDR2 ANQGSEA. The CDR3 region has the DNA TGCAGCGTGACCGAAGTTTTTAACTATGGCTACGCCTTC. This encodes CSVTEVFNYGYAF.

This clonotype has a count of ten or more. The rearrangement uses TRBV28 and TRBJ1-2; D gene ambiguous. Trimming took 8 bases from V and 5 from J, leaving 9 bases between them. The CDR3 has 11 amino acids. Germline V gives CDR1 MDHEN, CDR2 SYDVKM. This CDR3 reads CASRKEYGYTF. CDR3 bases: TGTGCCAGCCGGAAGGAGTATGGCTACACCTTC.

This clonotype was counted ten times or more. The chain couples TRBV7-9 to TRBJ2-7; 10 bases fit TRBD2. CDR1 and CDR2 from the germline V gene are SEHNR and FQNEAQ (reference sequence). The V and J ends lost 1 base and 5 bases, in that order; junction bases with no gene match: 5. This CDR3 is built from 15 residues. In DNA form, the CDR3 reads TGTGCCAGCAGCTTAGTGCTAGCGGGAGAAGACGAGCAGTACTTC. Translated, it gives CASSLVLAGEDEQYF.

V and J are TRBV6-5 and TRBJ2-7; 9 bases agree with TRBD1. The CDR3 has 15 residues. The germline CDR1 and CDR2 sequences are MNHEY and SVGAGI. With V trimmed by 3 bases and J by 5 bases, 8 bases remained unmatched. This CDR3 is CASSYPGTGFHEQYF. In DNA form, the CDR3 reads TGTGCCAGCAGTTATCCCGGGACAGGGTTTCACGAGCAGTACTTC.

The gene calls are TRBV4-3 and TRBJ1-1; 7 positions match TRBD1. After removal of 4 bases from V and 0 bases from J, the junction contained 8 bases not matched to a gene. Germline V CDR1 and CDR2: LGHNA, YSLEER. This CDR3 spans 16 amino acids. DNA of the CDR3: TGCGCCAGCAGCCCGCAGAGGGGACAGTTGAACACTGAAGCTTTCTTT. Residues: CASSPQRGQLNTEAFF.

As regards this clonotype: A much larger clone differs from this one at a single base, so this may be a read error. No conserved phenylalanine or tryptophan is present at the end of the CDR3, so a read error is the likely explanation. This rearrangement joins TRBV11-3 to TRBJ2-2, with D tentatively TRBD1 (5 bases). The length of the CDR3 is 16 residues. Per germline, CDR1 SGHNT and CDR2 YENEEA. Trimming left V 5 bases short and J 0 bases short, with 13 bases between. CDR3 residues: CASSLGRAANTGELFS. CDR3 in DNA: TGTGCCAGCAGCCTAGGCAGGGCAGCGAACACCGGGGAGCTGTTTTCT.

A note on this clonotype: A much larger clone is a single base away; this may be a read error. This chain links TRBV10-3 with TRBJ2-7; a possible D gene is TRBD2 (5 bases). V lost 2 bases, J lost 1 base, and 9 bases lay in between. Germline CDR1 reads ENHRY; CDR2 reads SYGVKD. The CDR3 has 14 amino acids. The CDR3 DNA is TGTGCCATCAGTGAGCCGGGGAGATCCTACGAGCAGTACTTC. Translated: CAISEPGRSYEQYF.

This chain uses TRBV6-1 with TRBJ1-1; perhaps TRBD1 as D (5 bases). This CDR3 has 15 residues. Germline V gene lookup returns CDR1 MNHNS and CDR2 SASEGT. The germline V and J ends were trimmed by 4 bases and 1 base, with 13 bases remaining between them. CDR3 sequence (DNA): TGTGCCAGCAGTGTCCCGGACGGACAGAACACTGAAGCTTTCTTT. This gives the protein CASSVPDGQNTEAFF.